This T cell receptor beta chain comes out of a study of CD8 T cells in ankylosing spondylitis. Broader study findings: Disease-linked clones were found to be CD8+ and relatively rare in peripheral blood. Blood of patients with ankylosing spondylitis appeared to be characterized by a TCR beta motif of seven or eight highly homologous variants.

TCRdb re-called the 5' RACE reads through MiXCR, storing one row per CDR3 protein. The table includes hundreds of thousands of distinct CDR3 sequences, 20% to 30% detected once. The CDR3 runs to 14 residues. The V and J ends lost 2 bases and 4 bases respectively, with 10 bases between them. This clonotype was seen repeatedly, ten times or more. The antigen remains unidentified. This clonotype originated in a male donor with ankylosing spondylitis. Sequencing used blood, either unsorted or a sorted T cell fraction (not recorded which). The chain uses TRBV12-3 or TRBV12-4 and TRBJ2-3; D ambiguous. In DNA, the CDR3 is TGTGCCAGCAGTTTATTAACGCGAGCAGATACGCAGTATTTT. It encodes CASSLLTRADTQYF.